This T cell receptor (beta chain) is drawn from a study of blood T cell repertoires in COVID-19. Background on the study: In each case, the material was cDNA or gDNA derived from T cells, B-cell-depleted T cells, or PBMCs.

Sequencing was performed with immunoSEQ multiplex PCR; in TCRdb, only in-frame clones are kept and a portion is missing. The sample has fewer than 200,000 clones; about 80% are singletons. This clone showed up just a few times. V shed 4 bases and J 5 bases; nucleotides not matched to a gene: 5. This CDR3 has 15 residues. CDR1 is SGHRS and CDR2 is YFSETQ in the germline V gene. The clonotype was recovered from a man aged 55 to 70 with acute or convalescent COVID-19. The chain employs TRBV5-1 and TRBJ1-6; TRBD1 agrees at 8 bases. Sequenced material: peripheral blood. The CDR3, as DNA: TGCGCCAGCAGCCCAGGGGGCTACGATAATTCACCCCTCCACTTT. Its translation: CASSPGGYDNSPLHF.